The 8 T cell receptor beta chains given below trace back to one sample, sequenced in a study of early T cells in non-severe SARS-CoV-2 infection. TCRdb analysed the 5' RACE reads with MiXCR anew, one entry per CDR3 protein. The sample records about 58,000 distinct CDR3 sequences, about an eighth being singletons. Sample: whole blood. The receptors here all came from an adult who was a healthcare worker with PCR-confirmed SARS-CoV-2 infection or an uninfected control (not recorded which).

The gene calls are TRBV6-2 or TRBV6-3 and TRBJ2-7; 15 bases are a match to TRBD2. Germline CDR1 and CDR2: MNHEY and SVGEGT. The CDR3 spans 17 residues. V lost 4 bases, J lost 3 bases, and 7 bases stayed unmatched. Here the CDR3 DNA reads TGTGCCAGCAGTTCTCCGGGACTAGCGGGAGGATACTACGAGCAGTACTTC. This sequence encodes CASSSPGLAGGYYEQYF.

Ten or more counts support this clonotype. The junction departs from germline at one end; a sequencing error may be responsible. The chain combines TRBV19 with TRBJ2-7; 7 bases line up with TRBD1. This CDR3 is 14 amino acids long. Germline CDR1 and CDR2: LNHDA and SQIVND (reference sequence). The CDR3 DNA reads TGTGCCAGTAGCCCCACAGGGGTGCCCTACGAGGAGTACTTC. It codes for CASSPTGVPYEEYF.

The V gene is TRBV6-5, the J gene TRBJ1-6, with D possibly TRBD1 on 6 matching bases. V was cut by 2 bases and J by 7 bases, with 15 bases left in between. This CDR3 is built from 16 residues. The germline gives CDR1 MNHEY, CDR2 SVGAGI. The DNA of the CDR3 is TGTGCCAGCAGTTACATCTACAGGGATGGCAATTCACCCCTCCACTTT. It yields the protein CASSYIYRDGNSPLHF.

This clonotype was counted ten times or more. The V call is TRBV7-3, the J call TRBJ1-1; 8 nucleotides agree with TRBD1. The CDR3 length is 16 residues. Germline-derived CDR1 and CDR2 are SGHTA and FQGTGA. The junction had 11 bases not matched to a gene; V was cut back by 4 bases and J by 4 bases. The DNA for the CDR3 is TGTGCCAGCAGCTCGGGAACCAGGGGGCCGAGCACTGAAGCTTTCTTT. Amino acid sequence: CASSSGTRGPSTEAFF.

This clonotype has a count of ten or more. For the CDR3, the DNA is TGTGCCAGCAGTTTCGGGGGTAGGGTCAATCAGCCCCAGCATTTT. Translating gives CASSFGGRVNQPQHF. The chain has TRBV12-3 or TRBV12-4 and TRBJ1-5, with D maybe TRBD1 (5 bases). The CDR3 consists of 15 residues. The V gene lost 3 bases and the J gene lost 3 bases, with 12 bases spanning the gap.

Many counts were recorded for this clonotype. V is TRBV6-5 and J is TRBJ1-2; D is undetermined. This CDR3 region has 13 residues. Germline CDR1 MNHEY, CDR2 SVGAGI. Trimming took 5 bases from V and 2 from J, leaving 9 bases between them. The CDR3 sequence: CASSPAANYGYTF. The CDR3 nucleotides read TGTGCCAGCAGTCCCGCCGCGAACTATGGCTACACCTTC.

This rearrangement joins TRBV7-2 to TRBJ1-1; D is ambiguous. Germline-derived CDR1 and CDR2 are SGHTA and FQGNSA. The CDR3 is 13 residues long. V lost 4 bases and J 3 bases, leaving 9 bases between the germline ends. The CDR3 loop reads CASSSYRDTEAFF. The CDR3 DNA reads TGTGCCAGCAGCTCCTATCGGGACACTGAAGCTTTCTTT.

About this clonotype: A much more abundant neighbour one base away suggests this may be a read error. The CDR3 sequence is CASSQTENSPLYF. The CDR3 DNA sequence: TGTGCCAGCTCTCAGACAGAGAATTCACCCCTCTACTTT. V is TRBV18 and J is TRBJ1-6, with a tentative D call TRBD1 (5 bases). Germline V lookup: CDR1 KGHSH, CDR2 LQKENI. This CDR3 spans 13 amino acids.